This entry concerns a single TCR beta chain. With 60 Vbeta and 13 Jbeta primers, the PCR was carried out. Produced via immunoSEQ multiplex PCR; TCRdb's table is partial and in-frame only. The sample contains 90,000 to 95,000 clones, about 84% of which appear only once. The CDR3 has 13 residues. J lost 7 bases, V lost 11 bases, and 11 bases had no gene match. The germline V gene has CDR1 MNHNS and CDR2 SASEGT. The record originates from a study of cytomegalovirus exposure and HLA in healthy donors. Study in general: Genotyping showed around 80% of some 400 donors falling in the Caucasian-associated ancestry cluster.

The V call is TRBV6-1, the J call TRBJ2-7, with 10 bases matching TRBD1. Sequenced input: PBMCs. This sequence originates from a girl aged 2-10 years in good health and CMV-seropositive. CDR3 sequence: CAVSGTGEGEQYF. DNA of the CDR3: TGTGCCGTATCCGGGACAGGGGAGGGGGAGCAGTACTTC.